This T cell receptor (beta chain) was found in a study of vaccination and CD4 T cells after COVID-19 (dated by TCRdb to the early 2020s). About the study as a whole: Convalescent patients had a positive SARS-CoV-2 result on nasal swab PCR, and of these patients, nine had mild disease and one had severe disease. Post-COVID blood samples were collected from convalescent patients a median of approximately 100 days after diagnosis, with a range of roughly 30 to 161 days. Overlapping spike peptide pools from SARS-CoV-2 and from the common cold coronaviruses HCoV-NL63, HCoV-OC43 and HCoV-229E were used as culture stimuli. In 10 COVID-19 convalescent patients and several infection-naive healthy vaccine recipients, the spike-specific CD4+ TCR repertoire before mRNA vaccination was compared with the repertoire after mRNA vaccination. Six males and four females were included in the convalescent cohort, with two Hispanic individuals, seven Caucasians, two Asians and one multiracial person represented. Control cultures used a CEFX viral epitope pool as positive control, an HIV-1 Nef peptide pool as negative control, or no peptide. The time from the second vaccine dose to post-vaccine blood sampling had a median of 72 days and ranged from about 12 to 241 days. Participants got two doses of the Pfizer-BioNTech BNT162b2 vaccine (n=8) or two doses of the Moderna mRNA-1273 vaccine (n=2). General conclusions and limits of the study: Although the median number of SARS-CoV-2-reactive clonotypes went up from more than 20 after infection to about 38 after vaccination, the increase was not significant. Among convalescent patients, a median about 86% of the SARS-CoV-2-reactive clones seen after vaccination appeared only after vaccination, which suggests priming specific to the vaccine. Nearly all vaccine-specific clones in convalescent patients (304 of 307) were mono-reactive for SARS-CoV-2 spike rather than cross-reactive with common cold coronaviruses. The study included relatively few convalescent patients and did not analyze early timepoints after natural infection.

V drops 2 bases and J drops 6 bases, leaving 5 bases in between. The CDR3 numbers 11 residues from cysteine through phenylalanine. Only the CDR3 region is kept as DNA, spanning 33 bases read in frame from base 1. The germline V gene (reference sequence) sets CDR1 to SEHNR and CDR2 to FQNEAQ. Taken with the paper, the label for treatment or condition translates to: approximately nine-day PBMC culture with coronavirus spike peptide pools or control peptides (ViraFEST assay). To expand antigen-specific T cells with peptide pools and then pick out the expanded clonotypes through TCR sequencing, the study relied on the ViraFEST assay. The convalescent patients' positive SARS-CoV-2 PCR tests fell between March and December 2020, which was before the Alpha, Beta and Delta variants emerged in the United States. Each well held 1.5 million to 2.5 million PBMCs cultured with roughly 10 ug/ml peptide pools in IMDM containing approximately 5% human AB serum and roughly 9 IU/ml IL-2. Half of the culture medium was replaced with fresh IL-2-containing medium on days 3 and 7. After around 11 days of culture, CD4+ T cells were isolated by negative selection using the EasySep CD4+ T cell isolation kit. Ficoll-Paque Plus gradient centrifugation was used to isolate PBMCs from whole blood, and the isolated PBMCs were then either used fresh or cryopreserved at -140C. Culture conditions were generally each tested in triplicate wells.

Libraries came from PCR. TCR sequencing of DNA from cultured CD4+ T cells used the Oncomine TCR Beta short-read assay at the Johns Hopkins FTIC core. The QIAamp micro DNA kit was used to extract genomic DNA from the cultured CD4+ T cells. Oncomine TCR Beta libraries from cultured CD4+ T cells were pooled using unique dual indexes and sequenced on an Illumina iSeq 100. Turning to the authors' computational methods: Non-productive sequences were removed, and CDR3s that did not start with C, did not end with F or W, or were shorter than 7 amino acids were discarded. The MANAFEST web application identified antigen-specific clonotypes by comparing peptide-stimulated wells against reference wells and other culture wells. An FDR below 0.05, an odds ratio above 5, and a productive frequency above 0.1% in at least two of three replicate wells were required for clones to be considered positive. A clonotype counted as cross-reactive if it showed significant expansion both in the SARS-CoV-2 spike wells and in at least one common cold coronavirus spike condition. Using R version 3.6.1, CDR3 homology was evaluated through Levenshtein distances (stringdist) along with unrooted phylogenetic trees (ape). The public reads were reanalyzed by TCRdb: fastp trimming at Q25, MiXCR alignment, in-frame beta chains only. Rows with one shared CDR3 protein collapse into an entry with the most common genes and DNA. These V and J calls are TCRdb output, not the study's own analysis. The sample has some 16,000 distinct CDR3 sequences on record, around 47% of them singletons. In total, the top ten clones hold approximately 7.4% of the sample.

This clonotype was observed a few times. Its antigen has not been determined. The record has no base qualities; no much larger clone is one base away. The sequence came from a human donor who had recovered from COVID-19. This material consisted of CD4+ T cells from blood, cultured in vitro, taken after SARS-CoV-2 vaccination. The receptor chain draws on TRBV7-9 and TRBJ2-7, with the D segment identity uncertain. The CDR3 protein is CASSLLSEQYF. The DNA sequence is TGTGCCAGCAGCTTACTCAGCGAGCAGTACTTC. Supplemented by the reference TRBV7-9 and TRBJ2-7 proteins around the CDR3, the complete variable domain is DTGVSQNPRHKITKRGQNVTFRCDPISEHNRLYWYRQTLGQGPEFLTYFQNEAQLEKSRLLSDRFSAERPKGSFSTLEIQRTEQGDSAMYLCASSLLSEQYFGPGTRLTVT.